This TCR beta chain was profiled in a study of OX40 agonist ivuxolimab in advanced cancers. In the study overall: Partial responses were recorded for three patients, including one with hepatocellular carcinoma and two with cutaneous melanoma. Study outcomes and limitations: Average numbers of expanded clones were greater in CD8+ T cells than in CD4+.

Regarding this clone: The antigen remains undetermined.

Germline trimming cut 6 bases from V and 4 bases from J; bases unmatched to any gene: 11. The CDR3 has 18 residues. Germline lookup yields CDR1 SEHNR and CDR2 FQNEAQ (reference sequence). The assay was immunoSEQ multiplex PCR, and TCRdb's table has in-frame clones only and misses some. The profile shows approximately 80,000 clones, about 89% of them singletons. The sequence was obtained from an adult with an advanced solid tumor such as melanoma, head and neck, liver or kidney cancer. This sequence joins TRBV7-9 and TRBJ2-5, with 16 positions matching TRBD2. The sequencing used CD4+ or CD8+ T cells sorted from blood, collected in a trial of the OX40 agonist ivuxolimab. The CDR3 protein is CASSSGTSGGAEAETQYF. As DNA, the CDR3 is TGTGCCAGCAGTTCCGGGACTAGCGGGGGGGCCGAGGCAGAGACCCAGTACTTC.